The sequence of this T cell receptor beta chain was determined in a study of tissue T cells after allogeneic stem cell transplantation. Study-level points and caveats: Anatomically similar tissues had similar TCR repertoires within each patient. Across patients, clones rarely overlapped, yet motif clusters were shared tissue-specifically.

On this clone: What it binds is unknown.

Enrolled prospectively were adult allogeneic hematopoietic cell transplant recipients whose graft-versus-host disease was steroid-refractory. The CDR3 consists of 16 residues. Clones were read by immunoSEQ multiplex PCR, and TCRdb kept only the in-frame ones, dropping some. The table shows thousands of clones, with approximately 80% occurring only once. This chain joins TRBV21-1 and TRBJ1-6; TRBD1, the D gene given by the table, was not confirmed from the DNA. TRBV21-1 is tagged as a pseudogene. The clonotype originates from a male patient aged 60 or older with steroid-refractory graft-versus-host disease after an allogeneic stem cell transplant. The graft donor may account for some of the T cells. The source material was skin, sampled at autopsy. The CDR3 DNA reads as TGTGCCAGCAGCAAAGTAAGGCCACAGAATCATTCACCCCTCCACTTT. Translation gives CASSKVRPQNHSPLHF.